The next 28 T cell receptor beta chains were all read from a single sample in a study of human T cells and chemical hapten exposure. The time point: healthy volunteer bleed at 2 weeks. Unfractionated whole blood was the source of the extracted total RNA. TCRdb fed the RACE reads into MiXCR, producing one record per CDR3 protein. There are about 46,000 distinct CDR3 sequences in the sample; about 4.5% occur only once, and roughly 1.7% lies in the top ten. What was sequenced was whole blood. These receptors all come from a female donor in good health. Some clones in this sample may be carry-over from other donors' samples.

This clonotype was counted ten times or more. V gene TRBV7-8 combines with J gene TRBJ2-5, with 8 bases fitting TRBD1. CDR3 length: 15 residues. After removal of 5 bases from V and 2 bases from J, the junction contained 7 bases not matched to a gene. The germline V gene has CDR1 SGHVS and CDR2 FQNEAQ. This CDR3 is CASSQPGQAQETQYF. CDR3 sequence (DNA): TGTGCCAGCAGCCAGCCGGGACAGGCGCAAGAGACCCAGTACTTC.

The chain employs TRBV25-1 and TRBJ2-3, with 9 positions matching TRBD1. The CDR3 has 14 residues. J lost 4 bases, V lost 8 bases, and 7 bases had no gene match. Germline values: CDR1 MGHDK, CDR2 SYGVNS. The CDR3 sequence: CASAPDRGPDTQYF. The CDR3 DNA is TGTGCCAGCGCTCCGGACAGGGGCCCAGATACGCAGTATTTT. Full variable domain (remainder filled in from reference TRBV25-1 and TRBJ2-3): EADIYQTPRYLVIGTGKKITLECSQTMGHDKMYWYQQDPGMELHLIHYSYGVNSTEKGDLSSESTVSRIRTEHFPLTLESARPSHTSQYLCASAPDRGPDTQYFGPGTRLTVL.

This clonotype was seen a few times. The chain joins TRBV6-6 to TRBJ1-4; the match to TRBD1 covers 7 bases. With 1 base clipped from V and 2 bases from J, the junction kept 13 bases outside the gene matches. The germline V gene encodes CDR1 MNHNY and CDR2 SVGAGI (reference sequence). This CDR3 has 19 residues. This chain's CDR3 is CASSYYTGEVTVTNEKLFF. CDR3 DNA sequence: TGTGCCAGCAGTTACTACACAGGGGAGGTAACGGTCACTAATGAAAAACTGTTTTTT.

This clonotype showed up many times. V gene TRBV4-2 combines with J gene TRBJ1-6; weak D call: TRBD1 (5 bases). V lost 4 bases and J 0 bases, leaving 10 bases between the germline ends. CDR1 and CDR2 from the germline V gene are LGHNA and YNFKEQ. There are 16 residues in the CDR3. CDR3 bases: TGTGCCAGCAGCCGTCAGGGAAGCTCCTATAATTCACCCCTCCACTTT. This encodes CASSRQGSSYNSPLHF.

To note about this clonotype: A much more abundant neighbour one base away suggests this may be a read error. The chain links TRBV7-7 to TRBJ1-5, with no clear D. CDR3 size: 13 residues. In germline, CDR1 is SSHAT, CDR2 FNYEAQ (reference sequence). The V end was cut by 5 bases, the J end by 9 bases, with 14 bases between. In DNA form, the CDR3 reads TGTGCCAGCAGCCCCGGTATCTTAGGGCCCCAGCATTTT. The encoded protein is CASSPGILGPQHF.

This chain links TRBV12-3 or TRBV12-4 with TRBJ2-7, with TRBD2 as a possible D gene (6 bases). The germline V and J ends were trimmed by 8 bases and 4 bases, with 18 bases remaining between them. The CDR3 covers 14 residues. CDR3: CASSPGRGNYEQYF. For the CDR3, the DNA is TGTGCCAGCTCCCCGGGACGGGGGAATTACGAGCAGTACTTC.

The J gene is TRBJ2-4, the V gene TRBV12-3 or TRBV12-4, with D perhaps given as TRBD1 or TRBD2 (5 bases each). V lost 4 bases to trimming and J lost 7 bases, with 23 bases between them. This CDR3 has 17 amino acids. CDR3: CASSYSRAQKGANIQYF. As DNA, the CDR3 is TGTGCCAGCAGTTACTCGCGGGCTCAAAAAGGGGCGAACATTCAGTACTTC.

Notes on this clonotype: Possible read error: a much larger clone is one base away. This sequence joins TRBV5-6 and TRBJ1-1, with a weak D call TRBD1 (6 bases). Between the trimmed V and J ends, which lost 1 base and 4 bases, there was a span of 20 bases. The CDR3 has 17 amino acids. Germline values: CDR1 SGHDT, CDR2 YYEEEE. The CDR3 sequence is CASSLPGGVSRSTEAFF. The CDR3 DNA reads TGTGCCAGCAGCTTGCCTGGGGGCGTATCCCGTTCCACTGAAGCTTTCTTT.

This clonotype occurred a few times. The chain uses TRBV5-1 and TRBJ1-5; D unresolved. This CDR3 comprises 14 residues. Trimming stripped 0 bases from V and 7 bases from J, with 11 bases between. Germline V lookup: CDR1 SGHRS, CDR2 YFSETQ. Written as DNA, the CDR3 is TGCGCCAGCAGCTTGGGCGGGGTGGACCAGCCCCAGCATTTT. This gives the protein CASSLGGVDQPQHF.

In this sample, this clonotype turned up many times. The CDR3 nucleotides are TGTGCCAGCAGCAGGGAGGGGGACAGGGCTGGCAATGAGCAGTTCTTC. This codes for CASSREGDRAGNEQFF. The chain links TRBV28 to TRBJ2-1, with 9 bases aligning to TRBD1. The trim removed 6 bases at V and 6 bases at J, leaving 12 bases unmatched. Germline loops: CDR1 MDHEN, CDR2 SYDVKM. The CDR3 loop spans 16 amino acids.

This clonotype occurred many times. The chain employs TRBV7-2 and TRBJ1-2, with 9 bases lining up with TRBD1. The V gene end was trimmed by 3 bases and the J gene end by 0 bases; junction bases not matched to a gene: 2. Germline CDR1 and CDR2: SGHTA and FQGNSA. This CDR3 has 15 amino acids. CDR3 sequence: CASSLRQGANYGYTF. The CDR3 DNA reads as TGTGCCAGCAGCTTGAGACAGGGGGCTAACTATGGCTACACCTTC.

Concerning this clonotype: It may be a read error: a sequence one base away is much more abundant. The chain has TRBV7-9 and TRBJ2-1; 9 bases fit TRBD2. V lost 8 bases to trimming and J lost 9 bases; unmatched junction nucleotides: 11. There are 14 residues in the CDR3. CDR1 SEHNR and CDR2 FQNEAQ come from the germline V gene (reference sequence). The CDR3 is CASAEGGRAGEQFF. Here the CDR3 DNA reads TGTGCCAGCGCCGAGGGCGGGAGGGCCGGTGAGCAGTTCTTC.

Note on this clonotype: This sequence may be a read error, since a much larger clone differs from it by one base. The CDR3 loop reads CASSVGTPGETRYF. The CDR3 DNA follows: TGTGCCAGCAGCGTCGGGACTCCAGGGGAGACCCGGTACTTC. The chain couples TRBV7-7 to TRBJ2-5, with D perhaps matching TRBD1 or TRBD2 (6 bases each). The CDR3 contains 14 residues. The germline gives CDR1 SSHAT, CDR2 FNYEAQ (reference sequence).

The chain carries TRBV19 and TRBJ1-2; perhaps TRBD1 as D (6 bases). In germline, CDR1 is LNHDA, CDR2 SQIVND (reference sequence). The CDR3 covers 15 residues. V was shortened by 4 bases and J by 4 bases, with 16 bases between the two germline ends. The CDR3, as DNA: TGTGCCAGTAGTACCCATGGACAGACTTCCTATGGCTACACCTTC. It codes for CASSTHGQTSYGYTF.

This clonotype is judged medium-sized (0.01 to 0.1%). The CDR3 bases are TGCGCCAGCAGCTCAGGGACAGGGGGCTACGAGCAGTACTTC. This sequence encodes CASSSGTGGYEQYF. V is TRBV5-1 and J is TRBJ2-7, with 11 positions matching TRBD1. The CDR3 spans 14 residues. The V gene's germline CDR1 is SGHRS and CDR2 YFSETQ. V lost 3 bases and J lost 3; bases outside the gene matches: 2.

Details on this clonotype: This may be a read error: a much more frequent sequence differs by one nucleotide. This rearrangement joins TRBV15 to TRBJ2-3; D not resolved. There are 10 residues in the CDR3. Per germline, CDR1 LNHNV and CDR2 YYDKDF (reference sequence). In nucleotides, the CDR3 is TGTGCCACTAAAAAAGATACGCGGTATTTT. Translation gives CATKKDTRYF.

This clonotype was recorded a few times. The chain links TRBV27 to TRBJ2-5; 7 bases align to TRBD1. Germline trimming cut 1 base from V and 3 bases from J; bases unmatched to any gene: 2. The CDR3 sequence is 14 residues long. Germline CDR1 and CDR2: MNHEY and SMNVEV (reference sequence). CDR3 residues: CASSLYGQEETQYF. The CDR3 DNA sequence: TGTGCCAGCAGTTTATATGGACAGGAAGAGACCCAGTACTTC.

This clonotype was seen repeatedly, ten times or more. The rearrangement joins TRBV10-3 to TRBJ2-7; 9 bases line up with TRBD1. V lost 6 bases and J lost 4; bases outside the gene matches: 7. Per the germline V gene, CDR1 is ENHRY and CDR2 is SYGVKD. The CDR3 has 14 amino acids. The CDR3 DNA reads TGTGCCATCAGAAAAACCGGACAGGGGTACGAGCAGTACTTC. Protein sequence: CAIRKTGQGYEQYF.

The CDR3 DNA is TGTGCCAGCAGCTCAAGCCCTAACTATGGCTACACCTTC. Encoded protein: CASSSSPNYGYTF. V and J are TRBV9 and TRBJ1-2; D gene ambiguous. The ends were cut back, 4 bases at V and 0 bases at J, with 7 bases in the middle. Per germline, CDR1 SGDLS and CDR2 YYNGEE. The CDR3 is made up of 13 amino acids.

This clonotype was detected many times. This chain uses TRBV5-1 with TRBJ1-6; TRBD1 is a possible D gene (5 bases). From germline, CDR1 is SGHRS and CDR2 YFSETQ. The CDR3 sequence is 14 residues long. V gave up 1 base and J gave up 7 bases, with 9 bases separating them. The CDR3 coding sequence is TGCGCCAGCAGCTTGTGGGGGAAGAATTCACCCCTCCACTTT. Amino acids: CASSLWGKNSPLHF.

This clonotype was detected ten times or more. V usage is TRBV13 and J usage is TRBJ1-1; TRBD1 matches at 9 bases. The germline V gene has CDR1 PRHDT and CDR2 FYEKMQ (reference sequence). The CDR3 loop spans 14 amino acids. V was pared by 5 bases and J by 7 bases, with 8 bases of the junction left unmatched. CDR3: CASSAAGQGDEAFF. CDR3 bases: TGTGCCAGCAGCGCGGCGGGACAGGGTGATGAAGCTTTCTTT.

This clonotype has a handful of counts. At one end the junction does not follow the germline gene, possibly because of a read error. J is TRBJ1-6 and V is TRBV5-1, with D possibly matching TRBD1 (5 bases). The CDR3 spans 14 residues. Germline V gene lookup returns CDR1 SGHRS and CDR2 YFSETQ. CDR3 sequence reads: CASSLWGKNSPLNF. The CDR3 coding sequence is TGCGCCAGCAGCTTGTGGGGGAAGAATTCACCCCTCAACTTT. The full variable domain, rest sourced from reference TRBV5-1 and TRBJ1-6, is KAGVTQTPRYLIKTRGQQVTLSCSPISGHRSVSWYQQTPGQGLQFLFEYFSETQRNKGNFPGRFSGRQFSNSRSEMNVSTLELGDSALYLCASSLWGKNSPLNFGNGTRLTVT.

In this sample, this clonotype turned up many times. CDR3 bases: TGTGCCAGCAGGGGAGTCGCCGGGGAGCTGTTTTTT. Encoded protein: CASRGVAGELFF. The chain is built from TRBV7-9 and TRBJ2-2; tentative D call: TRBD2 (5 bases). Germline-derived CDR1 and CDR2 are SEHNR and FQNEAQ (reference sequence). This CDR3 contains 12 residues. The germline V and J ends were trimmed by 6 bases and 6 bases, with 8 bases remaining between them.

This clonotype appeared many times. This rearrangement joins TRBV13 to TRBJ1-1; the D is unclear. Per germline, CDR1 PRHDT and CDR2 FYEKMQ (reference sequence). The CDR3 is 13 residues long. V lost 5 bases, J lost 4 bases, and 11 bases lay in between. The CDR3 DNA reads as TGTGCCAGCAGCCCCGGGCACTCCACTGAAGCTTTCTTT. This gives the protein CASSPGHSTEAFF.

The table lists this clonotype with a few counts. The rearrangement joins TRBV9 to TRBJ1-1; D is unclear. This CDR3 comprises 11 residues. Germline CDR1 and CDR2: SGDLS and YYNGEE. Trimming took off 4 bases at V and 3 bases at J, with 4 bases between the two ends. The CDR3 protein is CASSLYTEAFF. CDR3 DNA: TGTGCCAGCAGCCTTTACACTGAAGCTTTCTTT.

This clonotype was seen only a few times. CDR3 residues: CASSQVGQGNPEAFF. CDR3 nucleotides: TGCGCCAGCAGCCAAGTAGGACAGGGAAACCCTGAAGCTTTCTTT. This sequence joins TRBV4-3 and TRBJ1-1; 8 nucleotides align to TRBD1. This CDR3 contains 15 residues. CDR1 is LGHNA and CDR2 is YSLEER in the germline V gene. V dropped 1 base and J dropped 6; count of bases not matched to a gene: 7.

This clonotype was counted ten times or more. The rearrangement uses TRBV4-1 and TRBJ2-7; possible D gene TRBD2, 6 bases. This CDR3 comprises 23 residues. Between the trimmed V and J ends, which lost 1 base and 0 bases, there was a span of 34 bases. Germline V gene lookup returns CDR1 MGHRA and CDR2 YSYEKL. Written as DNA, the CDR3 is TGCGCCAGCAGCCAAGGATGGAGAGGCTCCGGTCGGCGGGGAGCACGACGCTCCTACGAGCAGTACTTC. This gives the protein CASSQGWRGSGRRGARRSYEQYF.

This clonotype was found many times. The rearrangement uses TRBV7-9 and TRBJ2-1; a possible D gene is TRBD2 (6 bases). Trimming removed 5 bases from V and 4 bases from J, with 15 bases in between. Per the germline V gene, CDR1 is SEHNR and CDR2 is FQNEAQ (reference sequence). The CDR3 spans 15 residues. For the CDR3, the DNA is TGTGCCAGCAGCCCCAAAGGGACTTCTTACAATGAGCAGTTCTTC. It translates to CASSPKGTSYNEQFF. Combining the CDR3 with reference TRBV7-9 and TRBJ2-1 gives the whole variable domain DTGVSQNPRHKITKRGQNVTFRCDPISEHNRLYWYRQTLGQGPEFLTYFQNEAQLEKSRLLSDRFSAERPKGSFSTLEIQRTEQGDSAMYLCASSPKGTSYNEQFFGPGTRLTVL.